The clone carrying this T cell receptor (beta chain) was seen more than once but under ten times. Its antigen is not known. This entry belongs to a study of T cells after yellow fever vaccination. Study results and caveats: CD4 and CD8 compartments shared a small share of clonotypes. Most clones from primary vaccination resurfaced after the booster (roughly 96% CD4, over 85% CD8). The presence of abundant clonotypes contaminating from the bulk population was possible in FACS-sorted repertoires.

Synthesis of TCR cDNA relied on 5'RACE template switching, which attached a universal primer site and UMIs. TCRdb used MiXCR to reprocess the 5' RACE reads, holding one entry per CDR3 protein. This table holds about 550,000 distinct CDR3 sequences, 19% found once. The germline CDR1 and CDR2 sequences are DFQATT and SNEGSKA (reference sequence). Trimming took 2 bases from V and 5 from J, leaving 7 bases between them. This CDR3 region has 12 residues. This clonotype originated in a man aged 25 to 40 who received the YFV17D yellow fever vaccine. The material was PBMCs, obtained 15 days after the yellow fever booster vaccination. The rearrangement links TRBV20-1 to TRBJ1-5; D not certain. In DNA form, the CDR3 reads TGCAGTGCTAGAAGGCGGGATCAGCCCCAGCATTTT. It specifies CSARRRDQPQHF.